In this sample, the clone carrying this TCR beta chain turned up once. Its specificity is unknown. These data are taken from a study of cytomegalovirus exposure and HLA in healthy donors. Findings of the study overall: As immune exposure information, only CMV serostatus was available. Equally common other TCR beta chains were less clonally expanded than HLA-associated ones, a later analysis found. In a later analysis, a genetic analysis reported fewer productive-TCR N-insertions in an Asian-associated ancestry cluster than the cohort average. Productive rates of about 87% or about 30% were seen for most TCR beta V segments in an earlier analysis.

This PCR relied on a set of 60 Vbeta primers and 13 Jbeta primers. Clones were read by immunoSEQ multiplex PCR, and TCRdb kept only the in-frame ones, dropping some. The profile covers more than 85,000 clones, with 70% to 80% appearing a single time and around 2.1% taken by the ten largest. This sequence originates from a man in his thirties or forties in good health and CMV-seronegative. The sample was PBMCs.

CDR3 DNA: TGTGCCAGTAGTGACAGGGGTGCCCAGCATTTT. Translating it yields CASSDRGAQHF. The chain carries TRBV19 and TRBJ1-5; 8 bases are a match to TRBD1. Trimming removed 5 bases from V and 11 bases from J; junction bases left unmatched: 2. There are 11 residues in the CDR3. The germline V gene encodes CDR1 LNHDA and CDR2 SQIVND (reference sequence).